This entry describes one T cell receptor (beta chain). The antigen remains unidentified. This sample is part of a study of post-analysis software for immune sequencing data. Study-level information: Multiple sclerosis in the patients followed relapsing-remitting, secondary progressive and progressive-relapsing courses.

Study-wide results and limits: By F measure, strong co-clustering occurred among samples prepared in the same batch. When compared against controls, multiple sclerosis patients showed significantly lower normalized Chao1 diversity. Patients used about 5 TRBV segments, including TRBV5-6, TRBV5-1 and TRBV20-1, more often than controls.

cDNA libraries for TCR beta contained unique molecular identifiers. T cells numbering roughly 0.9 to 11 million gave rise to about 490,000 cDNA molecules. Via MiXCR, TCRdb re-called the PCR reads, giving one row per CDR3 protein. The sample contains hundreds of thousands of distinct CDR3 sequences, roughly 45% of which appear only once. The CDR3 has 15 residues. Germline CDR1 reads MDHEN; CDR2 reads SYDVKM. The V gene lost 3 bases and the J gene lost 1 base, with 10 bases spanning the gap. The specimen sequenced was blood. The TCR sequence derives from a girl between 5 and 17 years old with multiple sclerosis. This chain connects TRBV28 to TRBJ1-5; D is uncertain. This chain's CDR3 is CASSFGRSSNQPQHF. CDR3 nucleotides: TGTGCCAGCAGTTTCGGGCGGTCAAGCAATCAGCCCCAGCATTTT. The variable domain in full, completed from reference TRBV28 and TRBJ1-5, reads DVKVTQSSRYLVKRTGEKVFLECVQDMDHENMFWYRQDPGLGLRLIYFSYDVKMKEKGDIPEGYSVSREKKERFSLILESASTNQTSMYLCASSFGRSSNQPQHFGDGTRLSIL.